This is a list of T cell receptor beta chains from one sample in a study of vaccination and CD4 T cells after COVID-19. TCRdb re-derived calls from the PCR reads in MiXCR, one entry per CDR3 protein. This sample yields about 12,000 distinct CDR3 sequences, of which around half are seen a single time; around 12% belongs to the top ten. These receptors lack a known antigen. The sequenced sample consisted of CD4+ T cells from blood, cultured in vitro. The receptors originated from a human donor who had recovered from COVID-19. Each CDR3 is given with its conserved first and last residue. A D gene is named only where the DNA matches it firmly. Clone size is given for some rows only: seen once, a few or many times, or a class if the clone is expanded.

D | J | V | length | size | CDR3 | DNA
NA | TRBJ1-1 | TRBV12-3/TRBV12-4 | 15 | NA | CASSLGGSAETEAFF | TGTGCCAGCAGCCTGGGGGGCAGCGCAGAAACTGAAGCTTTCTTT
NA | TRBJ2-1 | TRBV6-1 | 15 | NA | CASSGEGGGRNEQFF | TGTGCCAGCAGCGGGGAGGGTGGGGGGCGAAATGAGCAGTTCTTC
NA | TRBJ1-6 | TRBV6-1 | 12 | few | CASSRKGSPLHF | TGTGCCAGCAGTCGGAAGGGCTCACCCCTCCACTTT
NA | TRBJ1-1 | TRBV12-3/TRBV12-4 | 14 | NA | CASSFFSVNTEAFF | TGTGCCAGCAGTTTTTTCAGTGTGAACACTGAAGCTTTCTTT
NA | TRBJ2-1 | TRBV24-1 | 13 | NA | CATSESVDNEQFF | TGTGCCACCAGTGAATCGGTAGACAATGAGCAGTTCTTC
NA | TRBJ2-7 | TRBV15 | 14 | few | CATSREATSYEQYF | TGTGCCACCAGCAGAGAGGCGACTAGCTACGAGCAGTACTTC
NA | TRBJ1-6 | TRBV12-3/TRBV12-4 | 12 | NA | CASSLAGLNLHF | TGTGCCAGCAGTTTAGCGGGACTTAACCTCCACTTT
NA | TRBJ1-6 | TRBV2 | 14 | NA | CARRSGVSNSPLHF | TGTGCCAGACGAAGTGGGGTGAGCAATTCACCCCTCCACTTT
NA | TRBJ2-5 | TRBV7-9 | 15 | few | CASSLAVAAQETQYF | TGTGCCAGCAGCTTAGCGGTAGCGGCCCAAGAGACCCAGTACTTC
NA | TRBJ1-2 | TRBV5-4 | 14 | medium-sized | CASSLARENYGYTF | TGTGCCAGCAGCTTGGCTAGGGAAAACTATGGCTACACCTTC
NA | TRBJ1-5 | TRBV6-1 | 15 | few | CASRLTLQSDQPQHF | TGTGCCAGCCGATTGACCCTGCAATCCGATCAGCCCCAGCATTTT
TRBD1 | TRBJ2-1 | TRBV6-5 | 15 | NA | CASSSPIQGAFEQFF | TGTGCCAGCAGTTCCCCAATTCAGGGGGCTTTTGAGCAGTTCTTC
TRBD1 | TRBJ2-7 | TRBV18 | 14 | few | CASSLQGASYEQYF | TGTGCCAGCTCACTCCAGGGGGCCTCCTACGAGCAGTACTTC
NA | TRBJ2-1 | TRBV11-3 | 13 | NA | CASSSTQVHEQFF | TGTGCCAGCAGCTCCACCCAAGTCCATGAGCAGTTCTTC
NA | TRBJ1-6 | TRBV5-1 | 16 | NA | CASSQNTQGSNSPLHF | TGCGCCAGCAGCCAAAATACTCAGGGGTCGAATTCACCCCTCCACTTT
NA | TRBJ1-1 | TRBV10-2 | 13 | NA | CASRGQMNTEAFF | TGCGCCAGCAGAGGCCAGATGAACACTGAAGCTTTCTTT
NA | TRBJ2-5 | TRBV11-3 | 11 | NA | CASSLDETQYF | TGTGCCAGCAGCTTAGATGAGACCCAGTACTTC
NA | TRBJ1-4 | TRBV6-1 | 12 | NA | CASSGINEKLFF | TGTGCCAGCAGTGGGATTAACGAAAAACTGTTTTTT
NA | TRBJ1-2 | TRBV6-1 | 13 | few | CASSERSGDGYTF | TGTGCCAGCAGTGAAAGGTCAGGGGATGGCTACACCTTC
NA | TRBJ2-7 | TRBV7-2 | 13 | few | CASSSSGDYEQYF | TGTGCCAGCAGCTCCTCAGGGGACTACGAGCAGTACTTC
NA | TRBJ1-6 | TRBV5-6 | 15 | few | CASSRAGGGVSPLHF | TGTGCCAGCAGCCGAGCGGGAGGGGGAGTTTCACCCCTCCACTTT
TRBD1 | TRBJ1-3 | TRBV14 | 16 | NA | CASSQLRTGIGNTIYF | TGTGCCAGCAGCCAACTGAGGACAGGGATTGGAAACACCATATATTTT
NA | TRBJ2-7 | TRBV7-8 | 16 | few | CASSLSREQAVKGQYF | TGTGCCAGCAGCTTAAGTCGGGAACAGGCGGTCAAGGGGCAGTACTTC
NA | TRBJ2-3 | TRBV6-1 | 14 | few | CASSSGTFTDTQYF | TGTGCCAGCAGCTCCGGGACTTTCACAGATACGCAGTATTTT
NA | TRBJ1-5 | TRBV19 | 16 | NA | CASTPGWGAGGQPQHF | TGTGCCAGTACCCCCGGGTGGGGGGCGGGCGGACAGCCCCAGCATTTT
TRBD2 | TRBJ2-3 | TRBV3-1 | 17 | once | CASSQTGTTGGMNTQYF | TGTGCCAGCAGCCAAACCGGGACTACCGGTGGAATGAATACGCAGTATTTT
NA | TRBJ1-2 | TRBV27 | 13 | NA | CASSLWQGRGYTF | TGTGCCAGCAGTTTGTGGCAGGGCCGAGGCTACACCTTC
NA | TRBJ1-6 | TRBV11-2 | 16 | NA | CASSLAGSTGNSPLHF | TGTGCCAGCAGCTTAGCAGGTTCGACGGGGAATTCACCCCTCCACTTT
NA | TRBJ1-5 | TRBV7-2 | 12 | NA | CASSDRGQPQHF | TGTGCCAGCAGCGATCGGGGTCAGCCCCAGCATTTT
NA | TRBJ1-6 | TRBV5-1 | 17 | NA | CASSFLGDSSYNSPLHF | TGCGCCAGCAGCTTTCTCGGTGATAGCTCCTATAATTCACCCCTCCACTTT
NA | TRBJ1-2 | TRBV7-9 | 14 | NA | CASSPRGGANGYTF | TGTGCCAGCAGCCCTCGGGGGGGGGCTAATGGCTACACCTTC
TRBD1 | TRBJ1-1 | TRBV4-3 | 20 | NA | CASSPAGGGELNARNTEAFF | TGCGCCAGCAGCCCGGCGGGAGGGGGCGAGCTTAATGCGCGGAACACTGAAGCTTTCTTT
TRBD1 | TRBJ2-3 | TRBV6-4 | 15 | once | CASSATGGYTDTQYF | TGTGCCAGCAGTGCGACAGGGGGCTACACAGATACGCAGTATTTT
NA | TRBJ2-3 | TRBV11-3 | 16 | once | CASSQRERGSTDTQYF | TGTGCCAGCAGCCAGAGGGAACGGGGGAGCACAGATACGCAGTATTTT
NA | TRBJ1-1 | TRBV5-8 | 15 | NA | CASSYPGGAGTEAFF | TGTGCCAGCAGCTACCCCGGGGGGGCGGGCACTGAAGCTTTCTTT
NA | TRBJ2-1 | TRBV7-9 | 12 | NA | CASSLWGQEQFF | TGTGCCAGCAGCTTATGGGGTCAGGAGCAGTTCTTC
NA | TRBJ1-3 | TRBV2 | 13 | few | CASRGLAGNTIYF | TGTGCCAGCAGGGGCCTCGCTGGAAACACCATATATTTT
NA | TRBJ1-1 | TRBV7-2 | 20 | NA | CASSLKLPGHRITRTTEAFF | TGTGCCAGCAGCTTAAAGTTACCGGGACACAGGATTACAAGAACCACTGAAGCTTTCTTT
NA | TRBJ1-2 | TRBV6-1 | 14 | NA | CASIQFRANYGYTF | TGTGCCAGCATACAGTTTCGAGCTAACTATGGCTACACCTTC
NA | TRBJ1-2 | TRBV12-3/TRBV12-4 | 15 | NA | CASRTYGTTDYGYTF | TGTGCCAGCAGGACCTACGGGACAACGGACTATGGCTACACCTTC
NA | TRBJ1-5 | TRBV6-1 | 14 | NA | CASSEAWQNQPQHF | TGTGCCAGCAGTGAAGCTTGGCAAAATCAGCCCCAGCATTTT
TRBD1 | TRBJ1-1 | TRBV7-2 | 16 | few | CASSLRPGGLNTEAFF | TGTGCCAGCAGCTTACGCCCAGGGGGCTTGAACACTGAAGCTTTCTTT